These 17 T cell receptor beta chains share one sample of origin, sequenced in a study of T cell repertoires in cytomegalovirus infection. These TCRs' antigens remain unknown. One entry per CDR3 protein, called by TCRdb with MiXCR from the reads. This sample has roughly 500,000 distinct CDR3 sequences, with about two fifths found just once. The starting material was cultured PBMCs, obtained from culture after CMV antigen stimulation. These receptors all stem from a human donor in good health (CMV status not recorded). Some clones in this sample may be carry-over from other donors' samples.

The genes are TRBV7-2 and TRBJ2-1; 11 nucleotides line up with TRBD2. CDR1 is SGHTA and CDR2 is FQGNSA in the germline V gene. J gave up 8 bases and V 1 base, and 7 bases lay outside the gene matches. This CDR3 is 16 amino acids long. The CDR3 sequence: CASSLVTGTSGYEQFF. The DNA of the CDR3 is TGTGCCAGCAGCTTAGTAACCGGGACTAGCGGTTATGAGCAGTTCTTC.

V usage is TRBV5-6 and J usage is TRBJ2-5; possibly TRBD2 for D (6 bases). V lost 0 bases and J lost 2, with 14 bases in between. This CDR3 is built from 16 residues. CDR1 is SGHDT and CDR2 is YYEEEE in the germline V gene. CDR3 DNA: TGTGCCAGCAGCTTGGGCCCCGCGGGAAGGCAAGAGACCCAGTACTTC. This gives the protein CASSLGPAGRQETQYF.

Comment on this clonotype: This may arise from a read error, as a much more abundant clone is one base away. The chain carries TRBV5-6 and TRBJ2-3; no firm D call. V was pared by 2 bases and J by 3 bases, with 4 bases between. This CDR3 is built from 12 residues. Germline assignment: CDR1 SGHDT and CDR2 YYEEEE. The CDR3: CASSFWTDTQYF. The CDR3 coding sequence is TGTGCCAGCAGCTTTTGGACAGATACGCAGTATTTT.

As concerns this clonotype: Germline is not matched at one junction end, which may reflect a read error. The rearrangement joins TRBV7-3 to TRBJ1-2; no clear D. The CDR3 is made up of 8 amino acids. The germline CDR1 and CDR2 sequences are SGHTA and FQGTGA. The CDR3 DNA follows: TGTGCCAGCAGCGCCCTCGCCTTC. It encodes CASSALAF.

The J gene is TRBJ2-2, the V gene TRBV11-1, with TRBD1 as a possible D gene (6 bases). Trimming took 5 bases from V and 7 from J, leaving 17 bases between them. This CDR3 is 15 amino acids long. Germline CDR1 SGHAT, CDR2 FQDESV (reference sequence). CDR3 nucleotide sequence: TGTGCCAGCAGCCCCCGGGACACCTGGGTCGGGGAGCTGTTTTTT. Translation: CASSPRDTWVGELFF. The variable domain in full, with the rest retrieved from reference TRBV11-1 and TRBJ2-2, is EAEVAQSPRYKITEKSQAVAFWCDPISGHATLYWYRQILGQGPELLVQFQDESVVDDSQLPKDRFSAERLKGVDSTLKIQPAELGDSAMYLCASSPRDTWVGELFFGEGSRLTVL.

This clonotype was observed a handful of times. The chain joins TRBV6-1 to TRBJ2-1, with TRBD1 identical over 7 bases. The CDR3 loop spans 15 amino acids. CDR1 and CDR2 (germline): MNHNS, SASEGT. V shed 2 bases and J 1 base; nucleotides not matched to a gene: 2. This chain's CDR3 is CASSEQGVSYNEQFF. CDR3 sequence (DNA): TGTGCCAGCAGTGAACAGGGGGTATCCTACAATGAGCAGTTCTTC.

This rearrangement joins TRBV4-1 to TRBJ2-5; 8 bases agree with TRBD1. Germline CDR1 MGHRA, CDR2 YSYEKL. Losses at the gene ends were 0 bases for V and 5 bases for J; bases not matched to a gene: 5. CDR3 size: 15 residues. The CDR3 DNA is TGCGCCAGCAGCCAAGAGACGACAGGGGAGGAGACCCAGTACTTC. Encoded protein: CASSQETTGEETQYF.

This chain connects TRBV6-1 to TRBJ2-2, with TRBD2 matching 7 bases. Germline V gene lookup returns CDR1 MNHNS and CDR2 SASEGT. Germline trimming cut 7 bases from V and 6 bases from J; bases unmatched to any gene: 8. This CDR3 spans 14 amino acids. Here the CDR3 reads CASIRGGVAGELFF. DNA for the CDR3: TGTGCCAGCATCCGGGGAGGGGTGGCCGGGGAGCTGTTTTTT.

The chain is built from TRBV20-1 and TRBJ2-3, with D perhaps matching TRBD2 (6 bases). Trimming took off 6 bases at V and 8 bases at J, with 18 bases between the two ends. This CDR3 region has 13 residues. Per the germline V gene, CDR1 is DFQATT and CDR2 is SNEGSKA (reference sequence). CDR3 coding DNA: TGCAGTGCGGTCACTAGCCTCCGCGGTACGCAGTATTTT. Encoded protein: CSAVTSLRGTQYF.

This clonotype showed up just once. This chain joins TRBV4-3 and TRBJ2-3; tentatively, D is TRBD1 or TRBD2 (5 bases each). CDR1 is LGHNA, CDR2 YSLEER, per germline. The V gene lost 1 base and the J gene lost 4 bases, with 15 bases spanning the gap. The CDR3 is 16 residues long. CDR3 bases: TGCGCCAGCAGCCAAGCCGGGGCCGCGAGGGCAGATACGCAGTATTTT. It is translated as CASSQAGAARADTQYF.

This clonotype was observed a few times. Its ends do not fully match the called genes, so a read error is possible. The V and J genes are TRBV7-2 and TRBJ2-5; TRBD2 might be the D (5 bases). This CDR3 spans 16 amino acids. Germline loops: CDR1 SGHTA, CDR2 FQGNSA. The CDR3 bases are TGTGCCAGCAGCCTTTTGACTACACGTAACCAAGCGACCCAGTACTTC. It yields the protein CASSLLTTRNQATQYF.

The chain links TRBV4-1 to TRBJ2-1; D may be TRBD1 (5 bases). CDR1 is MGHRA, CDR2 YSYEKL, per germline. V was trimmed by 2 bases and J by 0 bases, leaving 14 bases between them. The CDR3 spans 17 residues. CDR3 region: CASSQRGYPSSYNEQFF. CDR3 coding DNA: TGCGCCAGCAGCCAAAGGGGCTACCCTAGCTCCTACAATGAGCAGTTCTTC.

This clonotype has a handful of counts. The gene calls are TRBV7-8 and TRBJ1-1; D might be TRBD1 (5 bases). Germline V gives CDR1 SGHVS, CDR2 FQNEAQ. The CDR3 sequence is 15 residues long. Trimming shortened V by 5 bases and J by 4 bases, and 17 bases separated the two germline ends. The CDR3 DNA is TGTGCCAGCAGCCTAGGACCATCGGGGACCACTGAAGCTTTCTTT. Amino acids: CASSLGPSGTTEAFF.

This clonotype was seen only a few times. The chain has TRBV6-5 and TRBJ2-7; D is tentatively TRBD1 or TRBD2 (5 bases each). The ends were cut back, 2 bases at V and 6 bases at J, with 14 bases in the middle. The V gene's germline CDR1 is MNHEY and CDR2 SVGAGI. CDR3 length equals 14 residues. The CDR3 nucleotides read TGTGCCAGCAGTTACAAGCCTGCCGGGGCCGAGCAGTACTTC. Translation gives CASSYKPAGAEQYF.

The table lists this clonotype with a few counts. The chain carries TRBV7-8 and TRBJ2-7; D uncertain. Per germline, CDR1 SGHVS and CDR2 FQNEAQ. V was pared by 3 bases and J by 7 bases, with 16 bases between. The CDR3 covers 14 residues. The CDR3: CASSLSSRKWEQYF. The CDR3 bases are TGTGCCAGCAGCTTGAGCTCCCGAAAATGGGAGCAGTACTTC. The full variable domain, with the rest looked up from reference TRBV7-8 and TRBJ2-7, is GAGVSQSPRYKVAKRGQDVALRCDPISGHVSLFWYQQALGQGPEFLTYFQNEAQLDKSGLPSDRFFAERPEGSVSTLKIQRTQQEDSAVYLCASSLSSRKWEQYFGPGTRLTVT.

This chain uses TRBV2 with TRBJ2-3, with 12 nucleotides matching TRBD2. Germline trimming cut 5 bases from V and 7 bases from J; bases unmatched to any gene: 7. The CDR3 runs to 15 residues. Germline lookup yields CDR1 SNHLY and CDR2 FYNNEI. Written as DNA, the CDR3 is TGTGCCAGCAGTCCCGGACTAGCGGGGCGTAATACGCAGTATTTT. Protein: CASSPGLAGRNTQYF.

CDR3 nucleotides: TGTGCCAGCAGCTTATCGTCCTCTGGGGCCAACGTCCTGACTTTC. Protein: CASSLSSSGANVLTF. V usage is TRBV7-2 and J usage is TRBJ2-6; D remains unclear. The CDR3 is made up of 15 amino acids. CDR1 and CDR2 from the germline V gene are SGHTA and FQGNSA. Trimming took 2 bases from V and 0 from J, leaving 5 bases between them.